This TCR beta chain was recorded in a study of shared clonotypes between healthy human individuals. Study overall: CD4 naive and memory got three plates each, CD8 naive two, CD8 memory one.

The ends were cut back, 10 bases at V and 13 bases at J, with 14 bases in the middle. There are 10 residues in the CDR3. From germline, CDR1 is MDHEN and CDR2 SYDVKM. This clone was seen more than once but under ten times. Here immunoSEQ multiplex PCR was the method, and the copy in TCRdb shows in-frame clones only, minus some. The table records over 1.4 million clones, about 96% of them present only once. The sequence was obtained from a man between 25 and 39 years old in good health. The rearrangement joins TRBV28 to TRBJ2-1, with D possibly TRBD1 on 6 matching bases. Sequencing was performed on naive CD4+ T cells sorted from blood. As for subset: CD45RA+ positively selected. The DNA of the CDR3 is TGTGCCACCTCGGACAGTCAACAGTTCTTC. Its protein product is CATSDSQQFF.